This section outlines one T cell receptor (beta chain) sequence together with its context. With V trimmed by 6 bases and J by 4 bases, 9 bases remained unmatched. The CDR3 has 15 amino acids. Germline CDR1 is LNHDA and CDR2 is SQIVND (reference sequence). These data belong to a study of blood T cell repertoires in COVID-19. The wider study: Acute and convalescent COVID-19 samples came from the United States, Italy and Spain. Sources were T cells, B-cell-depleted T cells, or PBMCs; the material itself was cDNA or gDNA.

In the study's own analysis: Using reference gene primer amplification, nucleated cell counts were estimated. Sequenced by immunoSEQ multiplex PCR; TCRdb stores in-frame clones only, minus some. The V and J calls and clone size come from that table; D and trimming were worked out from the DNA. The repertoire includes some 74,000 clones, roughly 83% of them detected once, and roughly 41% sits in the top ten. The sequence was collected from a man aged 80 or over with acute or convalescent COVID-19. The sequencing sample was made of peripheral blood. The rearrangement joins TRBV19 to TRBJ2-5; 9 bases map to TRBD2. CDR3 DNA sequence: TGTGCCAGTAGGATTAGCGGGAGCTACGGAGAGACCCAGTACTTC. Protein sequence: CASRISGSYGETQYF.